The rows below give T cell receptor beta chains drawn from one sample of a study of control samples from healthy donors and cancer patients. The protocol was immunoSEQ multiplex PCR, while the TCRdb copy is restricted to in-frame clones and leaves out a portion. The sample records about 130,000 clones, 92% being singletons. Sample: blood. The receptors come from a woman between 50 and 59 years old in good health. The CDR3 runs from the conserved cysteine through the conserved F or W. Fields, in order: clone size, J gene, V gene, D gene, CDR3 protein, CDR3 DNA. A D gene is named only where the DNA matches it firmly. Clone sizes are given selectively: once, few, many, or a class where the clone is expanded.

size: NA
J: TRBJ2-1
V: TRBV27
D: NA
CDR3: CASSLGFRPGSEEQFF
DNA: TGTGCCAGCAGTTTAGGCTTCCGGCCAGGGTCGGAAGAGCAGTTCTTC

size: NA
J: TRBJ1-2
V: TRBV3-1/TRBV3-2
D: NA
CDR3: CASSQDGGRSNYGYTF
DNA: TGTGCCAGCAGCCAAGATGGGGGCAGGTCTAACTATGGCTACACCTTC

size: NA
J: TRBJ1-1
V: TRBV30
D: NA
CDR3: CAWVGPWGTEAFF
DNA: TGTGCCTGGGTTGGGCCCTGGGGCACTGAAGCTTTCTTT

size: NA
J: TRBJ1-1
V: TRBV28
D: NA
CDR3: CASTPLGGSGTEAFF
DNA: TGTGCCAGCACCCCCCTGGGAGGATCGGGCACTGAAGCTTTCTTT

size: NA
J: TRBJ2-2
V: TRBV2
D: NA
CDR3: CASSETNTGELFF
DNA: TGTGCCAGCAGCGAGACGAACACCGGGGAGCTGTTTTTT

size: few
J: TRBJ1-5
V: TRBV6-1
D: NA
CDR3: CASSEHAVNQPQHF
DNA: TGTGCCAGCAGTGAACACGCAGTAAATCAGCCCCAGCATTTT

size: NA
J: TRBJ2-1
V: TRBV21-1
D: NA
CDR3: CASSKGGKGYNEQFF
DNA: TGTGCCAGCAGCAAAGGAGGGAAGGGATACAATGAGCAGTTCTTC

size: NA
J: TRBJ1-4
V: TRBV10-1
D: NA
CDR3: CASSEQASEKLFF
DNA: TGCGCCAGCAGTGAGCAGGCGAGTGAAAAACTGTTTTTT

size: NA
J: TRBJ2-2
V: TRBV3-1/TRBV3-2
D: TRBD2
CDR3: CASSQDSGRADTGELFF
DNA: TGTGCCAGCAGCCAAGATAGCGGGAGGGCCGACACCGGGGAGCTGTTTTTT

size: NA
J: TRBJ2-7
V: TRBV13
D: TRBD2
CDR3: CASSSASGYEQYF
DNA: TGTGCCAGCAGCTCGGCTAGCGGCTACGAGCAGTACTTC

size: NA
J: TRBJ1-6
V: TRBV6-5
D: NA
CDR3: CASSYRGNSPLHF
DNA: TGTGCCAGCAGTTACAGGGGGAATTCACCCCTCCACTTT

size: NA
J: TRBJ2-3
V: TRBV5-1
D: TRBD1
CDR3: CASSLAQGTDTQYF
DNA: TGCGCCAGCAGCCTGGCACAGGGGACAGATACGCAGTATTTT

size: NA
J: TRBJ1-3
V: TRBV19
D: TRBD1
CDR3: CASFNRGSARGGNTIYF
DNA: TGTGCCAGTTTCAACAGGGGTTCGGCAAGAGGTGGAAACACCATATATTTT

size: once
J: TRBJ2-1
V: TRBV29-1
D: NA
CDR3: CSGAEGDPSYNEQFF
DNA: TGCAGCGGGGCTGAGGGGGATCCTTCCTACAATGAGCAGTTCTTC

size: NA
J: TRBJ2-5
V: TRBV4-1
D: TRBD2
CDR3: CASSFPSGGLETQYF
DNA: TGCGCCAGCAGCTTCCCTAGCGGGGGGTTGGAGACCCAGTACTTC

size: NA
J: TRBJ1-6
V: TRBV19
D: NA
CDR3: CASSTTTTGYNSPLHF
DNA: TGTGCCAGTAGTACAACTACCACAGGGTATAATTCACCCCTCCACTTT

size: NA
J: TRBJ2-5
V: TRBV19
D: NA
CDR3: CASSSLWQQETQYF
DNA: TGTGCCAGTAGTAGTTTGTGGCAGCAAGAGACCCAGTACTTC

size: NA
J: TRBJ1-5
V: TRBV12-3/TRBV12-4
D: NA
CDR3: CASSLMDQPQHF
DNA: TGTGCCAGCAGTTTGATGGATCAGCCCCAGCATTTT

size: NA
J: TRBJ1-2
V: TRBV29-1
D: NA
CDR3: CSVEKALGNYGYTF
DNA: TGCAGCGTTGAAAAGGCCCTGGGGAACTATGGCTACACCTTC

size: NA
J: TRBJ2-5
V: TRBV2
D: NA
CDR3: CASEDVGPQYF
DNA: TGTGCCAGCGAGGATGTGGGGCCCCAGTACTTC

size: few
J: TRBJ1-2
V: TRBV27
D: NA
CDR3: CASSLGFQRGGYGYTF
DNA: TGTGCCAGCAGTTTGGGCTTTCAGCGAGGGGGCTATGGCTACACCTTC

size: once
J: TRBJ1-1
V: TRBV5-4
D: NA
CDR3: CASSLVGADGTEAFF
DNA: TGTGCCAGCAGCTTGGTAGGGGCGGATGGGACTGAAGCTTTCTTT

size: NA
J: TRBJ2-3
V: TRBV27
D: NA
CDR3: CASSSLAVADTQYF
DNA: TGTGCCAGCAGTTCCCTAGCTGTGGCAGATACGCAGTATTTT

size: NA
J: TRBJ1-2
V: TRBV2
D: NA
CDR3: CASSDVRRTNYGYTF
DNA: TGTGCCAGCAGTGATGTACGGCGGACTAACTATGGCTACACCTTC

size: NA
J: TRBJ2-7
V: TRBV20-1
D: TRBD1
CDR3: CSASWTGGSYEQYF
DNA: TGCAGTGCTAGTTGGACAGGGGGGTCCTACGAGCAGTACTTC

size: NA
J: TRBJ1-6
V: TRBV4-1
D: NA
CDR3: CASSQGAIDNSPLHF
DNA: TGCGCCAGCAGCCAAGGGGCGATCGATAATTCACCCCTCCACTTT

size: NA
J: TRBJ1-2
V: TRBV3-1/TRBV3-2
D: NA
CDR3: CASSQETGINGYTF
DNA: TGTGCCAGCAGCCAAGAGACAGGAATAAATGGCTACACCTTC

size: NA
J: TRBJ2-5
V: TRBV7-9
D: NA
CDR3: CASSRTMRGDDQETQYF
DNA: TGTGCCAGCAGCCGGACGATGAGGGGAGATGATCAAGAGACCCAGTACTTC

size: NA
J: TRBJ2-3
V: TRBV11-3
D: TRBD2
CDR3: CASSLSGTSGADTQYF
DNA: TGTGCCAGCAGCTTATCCGGGACTAGCGGGGCAGATACGCAGTATTTT

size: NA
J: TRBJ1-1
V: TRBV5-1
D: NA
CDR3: CASSLQTGRVSTEAFF
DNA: TGCGCCAGCAGCTTGCAAACCGGGAGGGTGAGCACTGAAGCTTTCTTT

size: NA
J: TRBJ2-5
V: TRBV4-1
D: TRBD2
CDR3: CASSQNSGTTQETQYF
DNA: TGCGCCAGCAGCCAAAACTCCGGGACTACTCAAGAGACCCAGTACTTC

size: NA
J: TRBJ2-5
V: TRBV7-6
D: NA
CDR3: CASSPVGRETQYF
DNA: TGTGCCAGCAGCCCCGTGGGGAGAGAGACCCAGTACTTC

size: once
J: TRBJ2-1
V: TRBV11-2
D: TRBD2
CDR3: CASSASGRRSYNEQFF
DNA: TGTGCCAGCAGCGCGAGCGGGAGACGCTCCTACAATGAGCAGTTCTTC

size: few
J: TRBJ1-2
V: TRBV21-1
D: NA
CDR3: CASSKLGGHYGYTF
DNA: TGTGCCAGCAGCAAATTGGGAGGGCACTATGGCTACACCTTC

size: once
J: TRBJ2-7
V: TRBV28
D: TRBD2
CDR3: CASSGAGGISYEQYF
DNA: TGTGCCAGCAGTGGAGCGGGAGGGATTTCCTACGAGCAGTACTTC

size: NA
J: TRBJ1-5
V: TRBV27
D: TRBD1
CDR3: CASRPAGGGNQPQHF
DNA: TGTGCCAGCAGACCGGCAGGGGGAGGCAATCAGCCCCAGCATTTT

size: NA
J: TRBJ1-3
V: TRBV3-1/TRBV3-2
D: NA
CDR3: CASSPATGSGNTIYF
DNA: TGTGCCAGCAGCCCGGCGACAGGCTCTGGAAACACCATATATTTT

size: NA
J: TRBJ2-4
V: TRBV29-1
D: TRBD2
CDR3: CSVGIAGKAKNIQYF
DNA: TGCAGCGTTGGTATAGCGGGGAAAGCCAAAAACATTCAGTACTTC

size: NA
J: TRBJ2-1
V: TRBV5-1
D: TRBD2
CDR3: CASSSAGGSYNEQFF
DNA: TGCGCCAGCAGCTCGGCGGGGGGGTCCTACAATGAGCAGTTCTTC

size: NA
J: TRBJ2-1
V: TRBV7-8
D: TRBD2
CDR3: CASSEREAYNEQFF
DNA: TGTGCCAGCAGCGAGCGGGAGGCCTACAATGAGCAGTTCTTC

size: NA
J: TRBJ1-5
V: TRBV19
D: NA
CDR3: CASSIVSQGGNQPQHF
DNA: TGTGCCAGTAGTATAGTCAGTCAGGGCGGCAATCAGCCCCAGCATTTT

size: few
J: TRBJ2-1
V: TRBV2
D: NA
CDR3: CASSDPLARNNEQFF
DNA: TGTGCCAGCAGTGATCCCTTGGCCAGAAACAATGAGCAGTTCTTC

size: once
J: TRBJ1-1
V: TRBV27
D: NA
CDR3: CASSFRGSGTEAFF
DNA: TGTGCCAGCAGTTTTCGGGGCTCGGGCACTGAAGCTTTCTTT

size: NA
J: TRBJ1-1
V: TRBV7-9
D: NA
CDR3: CAISQKGVREAFF
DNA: TGTGCCATAAGTCAGAAGGGGGTCCGTGAAGCTTTCTTT

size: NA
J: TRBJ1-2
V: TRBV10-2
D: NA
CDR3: CASREAQGIHGYTF
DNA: TGCGCCAGCAGAGAGGCTCAGGGGATCCATGGCTACACCTTC

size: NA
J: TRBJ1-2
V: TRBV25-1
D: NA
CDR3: CASSGADYHNYGYTF
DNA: TGTGCCAGCAGTGGGGCAGACTACCATAACTATGGCTACACCTTC

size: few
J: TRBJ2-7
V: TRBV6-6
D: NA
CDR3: CASSETWTYEQYF
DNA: TGTGCCAGCAGCGAGACCTGGACCTACGAGCAGTACTTC

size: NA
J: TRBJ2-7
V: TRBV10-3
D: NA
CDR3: CAISEVTGEQYF
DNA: TGTGCCATCAGTGAGGTGACGGGCGAGCAGTACTTC

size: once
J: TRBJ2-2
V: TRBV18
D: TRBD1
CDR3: CASSPSGAGGTGELFF
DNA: TGTGCCAGCTCACCGTCAGGGGCAGGGGGCACCGGGGAGCTGTTTTTT

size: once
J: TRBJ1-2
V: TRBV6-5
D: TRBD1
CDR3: CTTPPLGTGGGYTF
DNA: TGTACCACCCCCCCCCTCGGGACAGGGGGCGGCTACACCTTC

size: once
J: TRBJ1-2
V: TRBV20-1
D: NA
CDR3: CSASDTTGYTF
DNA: TGCAGTGCTAGTGACACCACTGGCTACACCTTC

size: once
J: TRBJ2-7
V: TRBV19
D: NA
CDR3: CASSPRPGLIYEQYF
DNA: TGTGCCAGTAGTCCTCGTCCGGGTCTCATCTACGAGCAGTACTTC

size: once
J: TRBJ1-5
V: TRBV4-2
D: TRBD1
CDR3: CASSRTQGQGDQPQHF
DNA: TGTGCCAGCAGCCGAACCCAGGGTCAGGGGGATCAGCCCCAGCATTTT

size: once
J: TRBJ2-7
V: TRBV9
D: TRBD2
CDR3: CASSVGLADYEQYF
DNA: TGTGCCAGCAGCGTGGGACTAGCGGACTACGAGCAGTACTTC

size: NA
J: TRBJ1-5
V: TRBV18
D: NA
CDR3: CASSPRQSNQPQHF
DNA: TGTGCCAGCTCACCGAGACAGAGCAATCAGCCCCAGCATTTT

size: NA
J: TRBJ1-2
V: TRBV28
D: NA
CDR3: CASKGPILANYGYTF
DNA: TGTGCCAGCAAAGGGCCGATCTTAGCTAACTATGGCTACACCTTC

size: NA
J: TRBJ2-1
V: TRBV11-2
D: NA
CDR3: CASRTPRRVEQFF
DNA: TGTGCCAGCAGGACTCCTCGTAGGGTTGAGCAGTTCTTC

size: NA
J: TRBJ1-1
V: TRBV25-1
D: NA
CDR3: CASLPKGKGTEAFF
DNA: TGTGCCAGTTTACCAAAGGGGAAGGGCACTGAAGCTTTCTTT

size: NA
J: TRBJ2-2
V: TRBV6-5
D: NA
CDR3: CASTTSYTGELFF
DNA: TGTGCCAGCACCACAAGTTACACCGGGGAGCTGTTTTTT